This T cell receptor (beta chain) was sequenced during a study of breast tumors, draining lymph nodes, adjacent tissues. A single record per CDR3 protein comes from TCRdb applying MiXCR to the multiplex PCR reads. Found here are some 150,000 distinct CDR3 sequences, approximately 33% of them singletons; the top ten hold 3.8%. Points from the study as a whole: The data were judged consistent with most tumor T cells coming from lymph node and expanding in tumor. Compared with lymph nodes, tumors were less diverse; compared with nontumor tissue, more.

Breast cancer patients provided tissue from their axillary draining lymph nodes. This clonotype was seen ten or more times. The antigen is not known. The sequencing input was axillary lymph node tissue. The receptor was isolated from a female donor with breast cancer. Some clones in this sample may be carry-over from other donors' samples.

This CDR3 reads CASSSGLAGLGTQYF. CDR3 in DNA: TGTGCCAGCAGCTCGGGACTAGCGGGCCTGGGGACGCAGTATTTT. The genes are TRBV7-2 and TRBJ2-3, with TRBD2 matching over 12 bases. The CDR3 consists of 15 residues. The V gene's germline CDR1 is SGHTA and CDR2 FQGNSA. V lost 4 bases and J lost 9; bases outside the gene matches: 8.